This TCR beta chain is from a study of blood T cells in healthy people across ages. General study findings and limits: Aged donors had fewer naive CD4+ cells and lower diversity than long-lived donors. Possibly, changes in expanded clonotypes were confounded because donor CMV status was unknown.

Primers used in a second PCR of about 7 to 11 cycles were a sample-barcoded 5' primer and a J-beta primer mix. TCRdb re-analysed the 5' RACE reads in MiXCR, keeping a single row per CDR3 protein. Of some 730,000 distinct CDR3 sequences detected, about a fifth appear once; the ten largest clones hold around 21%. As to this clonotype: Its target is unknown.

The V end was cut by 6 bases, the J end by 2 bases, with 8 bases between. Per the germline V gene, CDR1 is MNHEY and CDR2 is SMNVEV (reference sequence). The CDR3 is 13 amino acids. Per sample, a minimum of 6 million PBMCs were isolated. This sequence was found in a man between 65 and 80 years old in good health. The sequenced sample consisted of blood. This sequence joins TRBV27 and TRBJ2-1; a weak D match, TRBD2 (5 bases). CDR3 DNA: TGTGCCAGCAGACCCGGGGCCTACAATGAGCAGTTCTTC. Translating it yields CASRPGAYNEQFF.